This TCR beta chain originates from a study of blood T cell repertoires in COVID-19. Looking at the study overall: The cDNA or gDNA used as material had been derived from T cells, B-cell-depleted T cells, or PBMCs.

This clone was found once. Some clones are missing from TCRdb's copy, which holds only in-frame ones; the method was immunoSEQ multiplex PCR. The sample holds about 24,000 clones, 70% to 90% seen once. V gave up 1 base and J gave up 3 bases, with 13 bases separating them. The CDR3 has 16 residues. The V gene's germline CDR1 is KGHSH and CDR2 LQKENI. The chain combines TRBV18 with TRBJ1-5, with D uncertain. The sequencing sample was made of peripheral blood. The TCR originated in a man in his sixties or seventies with COVID-19, enrolled during active disease. In DNA form, the CDR3 reads TGTGCCAGCTCACCACAGTCTTCGGGTGACAATCAGCCCCAGCATTTT. It codes for CASSPQSSGDNQPQHF.